This TCR beta chain is from a study of OX40 agonist ivuxolimab in advanced cancers. Study results and caveats: What antigens the expanded peripheral T cells recognized was never established. Normalized expansion of T-cell clones was also low for some nonresponders.

The CDR3 has 13 residues. V was clipped by 6 bases and J by 1 base, with 9 bases between them. CDR1 MNHEY and CDR2 SVGAGI come from the germline V gene. The timepoints at which blood was sampled were baseline, cycle 4 day 1, and cycle 7 day 1. Notes on this clone: The antigen remains unidentified.

This table comes from immunoSEQ multiplex PCR, and its TCRdb copy is limited to in-frame clones, with some not included. The table has roughly 59,000 clones, approximately 86% seen once. The V and J genes are TRBV6-5 and TRBJ1-1; D unclear. Sequences were derived from CD4+ or CD8+ T cells sorted from blood, sampled in a trial of the OX40 agonist ivuxolimab. This TCR derives from an adult with an advanced solid tumor such as melanoma, head and neck, liver or kidney cancer. Here the CDR3 reads CASREFRNTEAFF. The CDR3 DNA is TGTGCCAGCAGGGAGTTTAGGAACACTGAAGCTTTCTTT.